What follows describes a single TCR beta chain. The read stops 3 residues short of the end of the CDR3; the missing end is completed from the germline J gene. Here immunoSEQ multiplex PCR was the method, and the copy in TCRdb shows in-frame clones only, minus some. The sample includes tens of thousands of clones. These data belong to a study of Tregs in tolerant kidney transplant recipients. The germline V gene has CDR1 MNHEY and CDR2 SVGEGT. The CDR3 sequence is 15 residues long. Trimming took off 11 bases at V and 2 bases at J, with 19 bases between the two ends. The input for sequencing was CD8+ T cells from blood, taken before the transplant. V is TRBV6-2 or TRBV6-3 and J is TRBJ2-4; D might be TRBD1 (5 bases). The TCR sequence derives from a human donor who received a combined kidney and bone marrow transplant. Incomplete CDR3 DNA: TGTGCCGACCGTGGTCAGGGATCGTCCAAAAACATT. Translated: CADRGQGSSKNI. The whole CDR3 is CADRGQGSSKNIQYF.